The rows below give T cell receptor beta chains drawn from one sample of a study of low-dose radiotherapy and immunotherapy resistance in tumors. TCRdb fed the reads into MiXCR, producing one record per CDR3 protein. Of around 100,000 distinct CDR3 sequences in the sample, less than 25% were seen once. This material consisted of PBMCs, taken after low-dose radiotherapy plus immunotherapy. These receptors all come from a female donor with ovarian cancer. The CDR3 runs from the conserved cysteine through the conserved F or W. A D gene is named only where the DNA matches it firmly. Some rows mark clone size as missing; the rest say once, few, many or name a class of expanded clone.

CASSLNNEQFF,TGTGCCAGCAGCCTAAACAATGAGCAGTTCTTC,.,many,TRBJ2-1,TRBV5-6
CASSIVGRGYEQYF,TGTGCCAGCAGTATCGTCGGGCGGGGCTACGAGCAGTACTTC,.,.,TRBJ2-7,TRBV28
CASSYSWTGTYEQYF,TGTGCCAGCAGTTACTCCTGGACAGGAACCTACGAGCAGTACTTC,TRBD1,many,TRBJ2-7,TRBV6-2/TRBV6-3
CASSTPDRGLFDSPLHF,TGTGCCAGCAGCACCCCGGACAGGGGGCTCTTTGATTCACCCCTCCACTTT,TRBD1,few,TRBJ1-6,TRBV5-5
CASSPNRGGRGQNIQYF,TGTGCCAGTAGTCCGAACAGGGGAGGGCGAGGGCAGAACATTCAGTACTTC,.,many,TRBJ2-4,TRBV19
CATTIAYEGTDTQYF,TGTGCCACCACAATCGCGTATGAGGGCACAGATACGCAGTATTTT,.,many,TRBJ2-3,TRBV19
CASRKQGRETQYF,TGTGCCAGCAGAAAACAGGGGAGGGAGACCCAGTACTTC,.,many,TRBJ2-5,TRBV28
CASSLAGTEQYF,TGCGCCAGCAGCTTGGCAGGGACCGAGCAGTACTTC,.,many,TRBJ2-7,TRBV5-1
CASSQGKGFLTYEQYF,TGTGCCAGCAGCCAAGGGAAGGGCTTTCTTACCTACGAGCAGTACTTC,.,many,TRBJ2-7,TRBV14
CASSYWREDTEAFF,TGTGCCAGCAGTTACTGGAGGGAGGACACTGAAGCTTTCTTT,.,many,TRBJ1-1,TRBV6-5
CSASGQAGTTSSYNEQFF,TGCAGTGCTAGCGGGCAAGCGGGGACTACTAGCTCCTACAATGAGCAGTTCTTC,TRBD2,many,TRBJ2-1,TRBV20-1
CASSQEGRNTGELFF,TGCGCCAGCAGCCAAGAGGGACGGAACACCGGGGAGCTGTTTTTT,.,many,TRBJ2-2,TRBV4-1
CASSLWSMTGGYEQYF,TGTGCCAGCAGTTTATGGTCGATGACAGGGGGCTACGAGCAGTACTTC,TRBD1,many,TRBJ2-7,TRBV27
CASSLGLGGRAREQYF,TGTGCCAGCAGCTTAGGCTTGGGAGGTAGGGCTCGCGAGCAGTACTTC,.,many,TRBJ2-7,TRBV7-8
CASTPAGGSYNEQFF,TGTGCCAGCACTCCGGCGGGAGGGTCCTACAATGAGCAGTTCTTC,TRBD2,.,TRBJ2-1,TRBV6-2/TRBV6-3
CSVERKNTEAFF,TGCAGCGTGGAAAGGAAGAACACTGAAGCCTTCTTT,.,many,TRBJ1-1,TRBV29-1
CASSKPGLGSYEQYF,TGTGCCAGCAGTAAGCCGGGACTAGGCAGCTACGAGCAGTACTTC,TRBD2,.,TRBJ2-7,TRBV28
CAWSVGLPGGNQPQHF,TGTGCCTGGAGTGTGGGTCTACCGGGAGGCAATCAGCCCCAGCATTTT,.,many,TRBJ1-5,TRBV30
CASSSHQSGGYTF,TGTGCCAGCAGCTCCCACCAGTCGGGTGGCTACACCTTC,.,many,TRBJ1-2,TRBV7-2
CASSLSLAGVHEQFF,TGTGCTAGCAGCTTAAGCCTAGCGGGGGTCCATGAGCAGTTCTTC,TRBD2,many,TRBJ2-1,TRBV7-7
CASSIPGQVGQFF,TGTGCCAGTAGTATACCCGGACAGGTAGGGCAGTTCTTC,TRBD1,many,TRBJ2-1,TRBV19
CATSDLTPPPPGGRTEAFF,TGTGCCACCAGTGATTTGACTCCACCCCCACCCGGAGGTCGCACTGAAGCTTTCTTT,.,.,TRBJ1-1,TRBV24-1
CASSFNEGNTEAFF,TGTGCCAGCAGCTTCAATGAAGGGAACACTGAAGCTTTCTTT,.,.,TRBJ1-1,TRBV5-6
CASSAPDLPETQYF,TGCGCCAGCAGTGCTCCAGACCTCCCGGAGACCCAGTACTTC,.,many,TRBJ2-5,TRBV10-2
CASSLRDPLLFHEQYF,TGTGCCAGCAGTCTACGGGACCCGCTCTTATTCCACGAGCAGTACTTC,.,many,TRBJ2-7,TRBV5-6
CATSDTKDVGNQPQHF,TGTGCCACCAGTGATACCAAGGACGTAGGCAATCAGCCCCAGCATTTT,.,many,TRBJ1-5,TRBV24-1
CASSAGPPTNYGYTF,TGTGCCAGCAGTGCAGGACCCCCAACTAACTATGGCTACACCTTC,.,many,TRBJ1-2,TRBV6-2/TRBV6-3
CASSQVLGGYNEQFF,TGCGCCAGCAGCCAAGTCCTGGGGGGTTACAATGAGCAGTTCTTC,.,many,TRBJ2-1,TRBV4-1
CASTDAGQGRILSGYGYTF,TGTGCCAGTACCGACGCGGGACAGGGAAGAATTTTGTCGGGCTATGGCTACACCTTC,TRBD1,few,TRBJ1-2,TRBV19
CAWSVPIPGLATSTDTQYF,TGTGCCTGGAGTGTCCCAATTCCGGGACTAGCGACCAGCACAGATACGCAGTATTTT,TRBD2,many,TRBJ2-3,TRBV30
CASSSDRGNEQFF,TGTGCCAGCAGCTCCGACAGAGGCAATGAGCAGTTCTTC,.,few,TRBJ2-1,TRBV7-2
CASGGDRGWNYGYTF,TGTGCCAGCGGGGGGGACAGGGGCTGGAACTATGGCTACACCTTC,TRBD1,many,TRBJ1-2,TRBV27
CSVGGTSGRSNEQYF,TGCAGCGTTGGCGGAACTAGCGGGAGGTCTAACGAGCAGTACTTC,TRBD2,many,TRBJ2-7,TRBV29-1
CASSYSRANEKLFF,TGTGCCAGCAGTTACAGCAGAGCTAATGAAAAACTGTTTTTT,.,many,TRBJ1-4,TRBV6-2/TRBV6-3
CSARLGGGTDTQYF,TGCAGTGCTAGATTGGGGGGGGGCACAGATACGCAGTATTTT,TRBD2,many,TRBJ2-3,TRBV20-1
CASALGMNTEAFF,TGTGCCAGCGCCCTAGGAATGAACACTGAAGCTTTCTTT,.,many,TRBJ1-1,TRBV9
CASSLKVSSVYEQYF,TGTGCCAGCAGCTTAAAAGTAAGCTCCGTCTACGAGCAGTACTTC,.,.,TRBJ2-7,TRBV5-8
CATSRGSGAYSNQPQHF,TGTGCCACCAGCAGAGGGTCAGGAGCTTATAGCAATCAGCCCCAGCATTTT,.,many,TRBJ1-5,TRBV15
CASSQKPNTEAFF,TGTGCCAGCAGCCAGAAGCCGAACACTGAAGCTTTCTTT,.,.,TRBJ1-1,TRBV14
CASSQTGPSYNEQFF,TGTGCCAGCAGCCAGACAGGGCCCTCCTACAATGAGCAGTTCTTC,TRBD1,many,TRBJ2-1,TRBV11-3
CASRTLGGRSSGYTF,TGTGCCAGTCGAACCCTTGGGGGTCGAAGTTCTGGCTACACCTTC,.,many,TRBJ1-2,TRBV19
CASSLGQDVIDEQYF,TGTGCCAGCAGCTTAGGACAGGACGTAATAGACGAGCAGTACTTC,TRBD1,.,TRBJ2-7,TRBV5-5
CSARDTRDNPYEQYF,TGCAGTGCTAGAGACACTAGGGACAACCCCTACGAGCAGTACTTC,.,many,TRBJ2-7,TRBV20-1
CASSLQTSFTQYF,TGTGCCAGCAGCTTGCAGACCTCCTTTACGCAGTATTTT,.,few,TRBJ2-3,TRBV7-8
CASSLRRETQYF,TGTGCCAGCAGCCTAAGGAGGGAGACCCAGTACTTC,.,many,TRBJ2-5,TRBV7-8
CASSSGPNSYEQYF,TGTGCCAGCAGCTCCGGGCCGAACTCCTACGAGCAGTACTTC,.,many,TRBJ2-7,TRBV6-2/TRBV6-3
CASSWTSGDNEQFF,TGTGCCAGCAGCTGGACTAGCGGGGACAATGAGCAGTTCTTC,TRBD2,many,TRBJ2-1,TRBV3-1
CASSTASGRLLDTQYF,TGTGCCAGCAGCACCGCTAGCGGGAGATTGTTAGATACGCAGTATTTT,TRBD2,many,TRBJ2-3,TRBV9
CASSAPPNQPQHF,TGTGCCAGCAGTGCCCCACCTAATCAGCCCCAGCATTTT,.,many,TRBJ1-5,TRBV2
CASRHGGGAKVNEQFF,TGTGCCAGCAGGCATGGCGGGGGGGCCAAGGTCAATGAGCAGTTCTTC,TRBD2,.,TRBJ2-1,TRBV28
CASSEVREALNQPQHF,TGTGCCAGCAGTGAGGTGCGGGAGGCCCTCAATCAGCCCCAGCATTTT,.,many,TRBJ1-5,TRBV2
CASSLGGRLAEAFF,TGTGCCAGCAGCTTAGGGGGGCGCTTGGCTGAAGCTTTCTTT,.,many,TRBJ1-1,TRBV7-9
CASSLAQGNEAFF,TGCGCCAGCAGCTTGGCCCAGGGGAATGAAGCTTTCTTT,.,few,TRBJ1-1,TRBV5-1
CASSSHRGLDEKLFF,TGTGCCAGCAGTTCCCACAGGGGCCTGGATGAAAAACTGTTTTTT,TRBD1,many,TRBJ1-4,TRBV12-3/TRBV12-4
CSVKGQSNSPLHF,TGCAGCGTTAAGGGACAGAGTAATTCACCCCTCCACTTT,TRBD1,many,TRBJ1-6,TRBV29-1